Below are 29 T cell receptor beta chains sequenced from a single sample in a study of response to subunit inactivated influenza vaccine. TCRdb redid the calling of the RT-PCR reads with MiXCR, one entry per CDR3 protein. This sample has more than 550,000 distinct CDR3 sequences, with roughly 10% found just once. These sequences were also reported in another study, on T cells expressing NK-cell markers. That paper adds: The cDNA for TCR beta came from 5'RACE template switching with UMIs.

The specimen was PBMCs from blood, collected on the day of vaccination. These receptors originate from a middle-aged man who received an inactivated influenza vaccine.

This clonotype was observed a few times. The chain is built from TRBV5-1 and TRBJ1-6; TRBD1 agrees at 7 bases. Unmatched junction bases numbered 6, after V lost 0 bases and J lost 6 bases. The CDR3 is 16 amino acids. Germline CDR1 SGHRS, CDR2 YFSETQ. CDR3 sequence: CASSLAGTEANSPLHF. DNA of the CDR3: TGCGCCAGCAGCTTGGCCGGGACAGAAGCTAATTCACCCCTCCACTTT.

The chain couples TRBV3-1 to TRBJ1-1, with D perhaps matching TRBD1 (5 bases). This CDR3 comprises 14 residues. The germline CDR1 and CDR2 sequences are LGHDT and YNNKEL (reference sequence). Trimming took 4 bases from V and 5 from J, leaving 14 bases between them. This CDR3 is CASSRSGVGTEAFF. The CDR3 DNA follows: TGTGCCAGCAGCCGCTCGGGGGTGGGAACTGAAGCTTTCTTT.

In its sample, this clonotype was seen a few times. This chain connects TRBV5-6 to TRBJ1-5; D is undetermined. Germline CDR1 SGHDT, CDR2 YYEEEE. Between the trimmed V and J ends, which lost 0 bases and 2 bases, there was a span of 12 bases. The CDR3 consists of 16 residues. As DNA, the CDR3 is TGTGCCAGCAGCTTGGAAGGGAGGTTTGGCAATCAGCCCCAGCATTTT. Protein product: CASSLEGRFGNQPQHF.

This clonotype has more than one count but fewer than ten. This chain joins TRBV20-1 and TRBJ2-3; D is undetermined. The CDR3 has 16 residues. From germline, CDR1 is DFQATT and CDR2 SNEGSKA (reference sequence). V lost 6 bases to trimming and J lost 1 base, with 20 bases between them. The CDR3 loop is CSAPVIRAPGTDTQYF. CDR3 nucleotides: TGCAGTGCCCCAGTCATCCGGGCCCCCGGCACAGATACGCAGTATTTT.

The chain links TRBV5-1 to TRBJ2-2, with TRBD1 as a possible D gene (5 bases). Germline CDR1 SGHRS, CDR2 YFSETQ. Trimming shortened V by 6 bases and J by 4 bases, and 13 bases separated the two germline ends. The CDR3 sequence is 14 residues long. CDR3: CASTIHQGTGELFF. CDR3 DNA: TGCGCCAGCACCATTCACCAGGGCACCGGGGAGCTGTTTTTT. Filled out from reference TRBV5-1 and TRBJ2-2, the complete variable domain reads KAGVTQTPRYLIKTRGQQVTLSCSPISGHRSVSWYQQTPGQGLQFLFEYFSETQRNKGNFPGRFSGRQFSNSRSEMNVSTLELGDSALYLCASTIHQGTGELFFGEGSRLTVL.

This clonotype occurred many times. J is TRBJ2-7 and V is TRBV18; D unresolved. Trimming stripped 8 bases from V and 3 bases from J, with 17 bases between. Looked up from germline, CDR1 is KGHSH and CDR2 is LQKENI. The CDR3 is 14 residues long. Here the CDR3 DNA reads TGTGCCAGCGCCGCGGATGAATCTAACTACGAGCAGTACTTC. Its translation: CASAADESNYEQYF.

This chain links TRBV9 with TRBJ1-3; TRBD1 is a possible D gene (5 bases). This CDR3 region has 15 residues. Trimming pared 2 bases from V and 4 bases from J, leaving 13 bases between. Looked up from germline, CDR1 is SGDLS and CDR2 is YYNGEE. The CDR3 DNA reads TGTGCCAGCAGCGTGGCAGGGACTGTGGGAAACACCATATATTTT. It is translated as CASSVAGTVGNTIYF.

This chain links TRBV27 with TRBJ1-2; D remains ambiguous. The germline CDR1 and CDR2 sequences are MNHEY and SMNVEV (reference sequence). This CDR3 has 14 amino acids. Between the trimmed V and J ends, which lost 4 bases and 2 bases, there was a span of 11 bases. The CDR3 region is CASSSLGTNYGYTF. The CDR3 coding sequence is TGTGCCAGCAGTTCGTTAGGAACCAACTATGGCTACACCTTC.

The table lists this clonotype with a few counts. This rearrangement joins TRBV4-3 to TRBJ2-3; 15 bases agree with TRBD2. There are 17 residues in the CDR3. Germline assignment: CDR1 LGHNA and CDR2 YSLEER. Trimming took 4 bases from V and 1 from J; bases not matched to a gene: 3. CDR3 amino acids: CASSLGLAGGGTDTQYF. The DNA of the CDR3 is TGCGCCAGCAGCCTGGGACTAGCGGGGGGCGGCACAGATACGCAGTATTTT.

This clonotype was found many times. V gene TRBV10-2 combines with J gene TRBJ1-2; a possible D gene is TRBD1 (6 bases). Germline V gene sequence: CDR1 WSHSY, CDR2 SAAADI. V lost 0 bases to trimming and J lost 4 bases, with 9 bases between them. This CDR3 comprises 14 residues. CDR3 nucleotide sequence: TGCGCCAGCAGTGAGTCTGGCAGGGGCTATGGCTACACCTTC. Translated, it gives CASSESGRGYGYTF.

This clonotype has more than one count but fewer than ten. This chain links TRBV29-1 with TRBJ1-2, with D possibly being TRBD1 (5 bases). CDR3 size: 11 residues. V lost 1 base and J lost 8, with 8 bases in between. CDR1 is SQVTM, CDR2 ANQGSEA, per germline. In DNA, the CDR3 is TGCAGCGTTGAAGGAGGGGACGGCTACACCTTC. It codes for CSVEGGDGYTF.

V and J are TRBV11-2 and TRBJ1-5, with TRBD1 identical over 11 bases. The germline CDR1 and CDR2 sequences are SGHAT and FQNNGV. CDR3 length: 15 residues. V gave up 1 base and J gave up 7 bases; unmatched junction bases: 3. CDR3 sequence reads: CASSLGGQGGQPQHF. The DNA of the CDR3 is TGTGCCAGCAGCTTAGGGGGACAGGGGGGACAGCCCCAGCATTTT. The full variable domain, in which reference TRBV11-2 and TRBJ1-5 provide the parts outside the CDR3, is EAGVAQSPRYKIIEKRQSVAFWCNPISGHATLYWYQQILGQGPKLLIQFQNNGVVDDSQLPKDRFSAERLKGVDSTLKIQPAKLEDSAVYLCASSLGGQGGQPQHFGDGTRLSIL.

This chain joins TRBV4-3 and TRBJ2-3, with 11 bases aligning to TRBD2. After removal of 2 bases from V and 2 bases from J, the junction contained 6 bases not matched to a gene. The germline V gene has CDR1 LGHNA and CDR2 YSLEER. This CDR3 is built from 17 residues. CDR3 nucleotide sequence: TGCGCCAGCAGCCAAATCACGGGACTAGCGGACACAGATACGCAGTATTTT. Amino acids: CASSQITGLADTDTQYF.

The V call is TRBV20-1, the J call TRBJ2-4; the D gene is possibly TRBD2 (5 bases). This CDR3 region has 14 residues. The germline gives CDR1 DFQATT, CDR2 SNEGSKA (reference sequence). V was pared by 3 bases and J by 0 bases, with 9 bases between. In nucleotides, the CDR3 is TGCAGTGCTAGCGGGAAGCTAGCCAAAAACATTCAGTACTTC. It yields the protein CSASGKLAKNIQYF.

The chain uses TRBV9 and TRBJ2-7; the match to TRBD2 covers 9 bases. The germline CDR1 and CDR2 sequences are SGDLS and YYNGEE. The CDR3 spans 14 residues. V was pared by 2 bases and J by 4 bases, with 4 bases of the junction left unmatched. CDR3 bases: TGTGCCAGCAGCGTTAGCGGGAGTATGTACGAGCAGTACTTC. Translated: CASSVSGSMYEQYF.

This clonotype was detected many times. The chain couples TRBV5-1 to TRBJ2-3; 10 bases line up with TRBD2. This CDR3 comprises 17 residues. From germline, CDR1 is SGHRS and CDR2 YFSETQ. Unmatched junction bases numbered 9, after V lost 5 bases and J lost 0 bases. The CDR3 loop reads CASRMTLAGFSTDTQYF. DNA for the CDR3: TGCGCCAGCAGAATGACACTAGCGGGGTTTAGCACAGATACGCAGTATTTT.

The V call is TRBV4-3, the J call TRBJ1-6; D gene unclear. The ends were cut back, 0 bases at V and 0 bases at J, with 9 bases in the middle. Germline lookup yields CDR1 LGHNA and CDR2 YSLEER. There are 17 residues in the CDR3. In DNA form, the CDR3 reads TGCGCCAGCAGCCAAGAGGCACAGAGCTCCTATAATTCACCCCTCCACTTT. Translation: CASSQEAQSSYNSPLHF.

This clonotype was recorded many times. The genes are TRBV12-3 or TRBV12-4 and TRBJ2-7; D is perhaps TRBD2 (7 bases). The CDR3 has 15 amino acids. The germline V and J ends were trimmed by 6 bases and 2 bases, with 17 bases remaining between them. The CDR3: CASSSDRTRTYEQYF. The CDR3, as DNA: TGTGCCAGCAGCTCCGACAGGACTAGAACCTACGAGCAGTACTTC.

The chain employs TRBV14 and TRBJ2-3, with 9 bases aligning to TRBD2. Trimming at V came to 0 bases and at J to 7 bases, leaving 5 bases not matched to a gene. Per the germline V gene, CDR1 is SGHDN and CDR2 is FVKESK. CDR3 length: 15 amino acids. For the CDR3, the DNA is TGTGCCAGCAGCCAAGAGGGACTAGCCGTCAATACGCAGTATTTT. Translated, it gives CASSQEGLAVNTQYF.

The chain is built from TRBV9 and TRBJ2-3; 10 positions agree with TRBD2. CDR1 and CDR2 from the germline V gene are SGDLS and YYNGEE. The CDR3 is made up of 17 amino acids. Trimming cost V 7 bases and J 8 bases; bases outside gene matches: 19. Here the CDR3 DNA reads TGTGCCAGCTCGGAGTGGGCCGGAGGGCTAGCGGGAGTTACGCAGTATTTT. Protein sequence: CASSEWAGGLAGVTQYF.

This clonotype was seen a handful of times. The chain carries TRBV20-1 and TRBJ1-5, with TRBD1 matching over 8 bases. With 2 bases clipped from V and 5 bases from J, the junction kept 11 bases outside the gene matches. CDR3 length equals 16 residues. Germline CDR1 DFQATT, CDR2 SNEGSKA (reference sequence). The CDR3 protein is CSARRAGQGGDQPQHF. Written as DNA, the CDR3 is TGCAGTGCTAGAAGGGCCGGACAGGGTGGAGATCAGCCCCAGCATTTT.

This clonotype has more than one count but fewer than ten. The genes are TRBV9 and TRBJ2-7, with 9 bases fitting TRBD1. Per the germline V gene, CDR1 is SGDLS and CDR2 is YYNGEE. V lost 2 bases, J lost 4 bases, and 4 bases stayed unmatched. The CDR3 spans 14 residues. The CDR3 sequence is CASSVHGTGYEQYF. In DNA form, the CDR3 reads TGTGCCAGCAGCGTCCACGGGACAGGGTACGAGCAGTACTTC.

V gene TRBV12-3 or TRBV12-4 combines with J gene TRBJ1-5; D gene uncertain. V shed 3 bases and J shed 6 bases, with 12 bases lying between them. The CDR3 totals 14 residues. The CDR3 protein is CASSFGGLGQPQHF. DNA of the CDR3: TGTGCCAGCAGTTTTGGAGGTTTAGGTCAGCCCCAGCATTTT.

This chain connects TRBV20-1 to TRBJ2-1, with D tentatively TRBD2 (6 bases). Germline V gene sequence: CDR1 DFQATT, CDR2 SNEGSKA (reference sequence). The CDR3 has 13 residues. With 8 bases removed from V and 5 bases from J, the gap between germline ends came to 16 bases. For the CDR3, the DNA is TGCAGTAAGGAGGGCCGGGCTCACAATGAGCAGTTCTTC. The encoded protein is CSKEGRAHNEQFF.

The chain carries TRBV3-1 and TRBJ2-1; 9 bases fit TRBD1. The V and J ends lost 7 bases and 7 bases, in that order; junction bases with no gene match: 14. This CDR3 region has 16 residues. Germline loops: CDR1 LGHDT, CDR2 YNNKEL (reference sequence). In DNA, the CDR3 is TGTGCCAGCAACCCCGGCCCGGGACAGGGAGTAAATGAGCAGTTCTTC. This gives the protein CASNPGPGQGVNEQFF.

The rearrangement joins TRBV5-1 to TRBJ2-3, with TRBD1 identical over 12 bases. CDR1 SGHRS and CDR2 YFSETQ come from the germline V gene. The V and J ends lost 3 bases and 4 bases, in that order; junction bases with no gene match: 3. The length of the CDR3 is 15 residues. CDR3 sequence: CASSSGTGGADTQYF. The CDR3 DNA reads TGCGCCAGCAGCTCCGGGACAGGGGGCGCAGATACGCAGTATTTT.

This clonotype was seen more than once but under ten times. The chain carries TRBV7-8 and TRBJ1-1; TRBD1 is a possible D gene (5 bases). Germline CDR1 is SGHVS and CDR2 is FQNEAQ. Deletions cut 5 bases from V and 0 bases from J, with 7 bases between. The CDR3 sequence is 13 residues long. The CDR3 DNA sequence: TGTGCCAGCAGCAAGACAGTGAACACTGAAGCTTTCTTT. It translates to CASSKTVNTEAFF.

This clonotype came up a few times. The chain recombines TRBV20-1 with TRBJ2-1; TRBD1 aligns across 10 bases. Germline V gene sequence: CDR1 DFQATT, CDR2 SNEGSKA (reference sequence). V lost 6 bases to trimming and J lost 4 bases; unmatched junction nucleotides: 6. The CDR3 extends over 14 amino acids. CDR3 DNA: TGCAGTGCAAAGACAGGGGGCGGATACAATGAGCAGTTCTTC. Protein product: CSAKTGGGYNEQFF.

At least ten counts were recorded for this clonotype. V and J are TRBV12-3 or TRBV12-4 and TRBJ2-2; no clear D gene. V lost 7 bases and J 3 bases, leaving 12 bases between the germline ends. CDR3 length equals 14 residues. The CDR3, as DNA: TGTGCCAGCACCTTAGGGCTTTACACCGGGGAGCTGTTTTTT. Translating it yields CASTLGLYTGELFF.